The T cell receptor beta chain under discussion was sequenced for a study of regulatory T cells in long-lasting Graves disease. Study-level information: The study counted Graves' disease as persistent given over 5 years of antithyroid drugs and positive TSH receptor antibodies.

Trimming took off 5 bases at V and 1 base at J, with 14 bases between the two ends. This CDR3 contains 15 residues. Germline CDR1 is SEHNR and CDR2 is FQNEAQ (reference sequence). Building the TCR beta libraries relied on iRepertoire HTBI primers, and CDR3 regions underwent Arm-PCR. TCRdb reanalysed the multiplex PCR reads using MiXCR and keeps one entry per CDR3 protein. The repertoire has roughly 500,000 distinct CDR3 sequences, less than 25% of them found once; the top ten carry 6.5% to 10%. Regarding time point: persistent/refractory GD, antithyroid drugs over 5 years with positive TRAb. The TCR library was made from RNA that had been extracted from PBMCs in TRIzol. Guidelines of the American Thyroid Association were used to diagnose Graves' disease.

The specimen was peripheral blood mononuclear cells (PBMCs), collected when the disease was refractory, from a patient treated with antithyroid drugs. The TCR sequence derives from a female donor with Graves disease. The chain links TRBV7-9 to TRBJ2-5, with no clear D. The CDR3 region has the DNA TGTGCCAGCAGCCAAGGCTCGGGCCCCCAAGAGACCCAGTACTTC. Translation gives CASSQGSGPQETQYF.